This T cell receptor (beta chain) was identified during a study of technical replicates of blood from a few donors. V was cut by 7 bases and J by 7 bases, with 14 bases left in between. This CDR3 is 13 amino acids long. Germline values: CDR1 ENHRY, CDR2 SYGVKD. Only in-frame clones appear in the TCRdb table, and some are missing; sequencing was by immunoSEQ multiplex PCR. The sample contains approximately 44,000 clones, around 96% of which appear only once. The sequence was collected from a human donor in good health. The chain links TRBV10-3 to TRBJ2-1, with D unresolved. The sample comprised T cells isolated from PBMCs. This CDR3 reads CAITTEHDNEQFF. The CDR3 DNA reads TGTGCCATCACCACAGAACACGATAATGAGCAGTTCTTC.